Each of the 13 T cell receptor beta chains below was sequenced from the same sample in a study of patients and donors after allogeneic stem cell transplantation. A single record per CDR3 protein comes from TCRdb applying MiXCR to the RT-PCR reads. This sample has some 200,000 distinct CDR3 sequences; 35% to 50% occur once, and the top ten carry about 35%. The material sequenced was blood, either unsorted or a sorted T cell fraction (not recorded which). All receptors come from a human donor who was either an allogeneic HSCT recipient or a stem cell or donor lymphocyte infusion donor (not recorded which). It is not recorded whose cells these are; they may come from a transplant donor.

The chain is built from TRBV20-1 and TRBJ2-7, with 9 bases identical to TRBD1. V lost 3 bases, J lost 2 bases, and 8 bases stayed unmatched. CDR1 and CDR2 (germline): DFQATT, SNEGSKA (reference sequence). The CDR3 runs to 15 residues. The CDR3, as DNA: TGCAGTGCTAGGCCCCGGGACAGGGAGGCCTACGAGCAGTACTTC. Its protein product is CSARPRDREAYEQYF.

This rearrangement joins TRBV24-1 to TRBJ2-7, with TRBD1 identical over 8 bases. The germline CDR1 and CDR2 sequences are KGHDR and SFDVKD. The CDR3 runs to 13 residues. Unmatched junction bases numbered 6, after V lost 9 bases and J lost 3 bases. CDR3 region: CATAGTGGYEQYF. In nucleotides, the CDR3 is TGTGCCACCGCCGGAACAGGGGGCTACGAGCAGTACTTC.

This clonotype was picked up a small number of times. V usage is TRBV6-6 and J usage is TRBJ1-1; possible D gene TRBD1, 6 bases. V shed 7 bases and J shed 7 bases, with 19 bases lying between them. The CDR3 sequence is 14 residues long. CDR1 is MNHNY, CDR2 SVGAGI, per germline (reference sequence). In DNA form, the CDR3 reads TGTGCCAGCAACCCGATGGGGGGGCGGATTGAAGCTTTCTTT. Protein: CASNPMGGRIEAFF.

This clonotype was counted between two and nine times. The chain couples TRBV5-1 to TRBJ2-5; D unresolved. Germline assignment: CDR1 SGHRS and CDR2 YFSETQ. The germline V and J ends were trimmed by 7 bases and 4 bases, with 8 bases remaining between them. The CDR3 covers 11 residues. In nucleotides, the CDR3 is TGCGCCAGCCGGACCGGAGAGACCCAGTACTTC. Protein sequence: CASRTGETQYF.

The gene calls are TRBV5-4 and TRBJ1-5; no definite D call. The V and J ends lost 0 bases and 0 bases respectively, with 7 bases between them. Germline loops: CDR1 SGHNT, CDR2 YYREEE (reference sequence). This CDR3 is built from 15 residues. CDR3 coding DNA: TGTGCCAGCAGCTTGGGACCGTATAGCAATCAGCCCCAGCATTTT. Translating it yields CASSLGPYSNQPQHF.

This clonotype has more than one count but fewer than ten. J is TRBJ2-2 and V is TRBV12-3 or TRBV12-4; TRBD2 matches 11 bases. V lost 1 base, J lost 5 bases, and 3 bases stayed unmatched. This CDR3 comprises 16 residues. The CDR3 DNA sequence: TGTGCCAGCAGTTTAGGTCTAGCGGGAGGAACCGGGGAGCTGTTTTTT. Protein product: CASSLGLAGGTGELFF.

The gene calls are TRBV4-3 and TRBJ2-7; 8 nucleotides match TRBD1. J gave up 4 bases and V 0 bases, and 5 bases lay outside the gene matches. The CDR3 length is 15 residues. Germline lookup yields CDR1 LGHNA and CDR2 YSLEER. The CDR3 reads CASSQESGGRYEQYF. The CDR3, as DNA: TGCGCCAGCAGCCAAGAATCAGGGGGCCGGTACGAGCAGTACTTC.

The V gene is TRBV27, the J gene TRBJ1-4; no firm D call. This CDR3 contains 12 residues. CDR1 MNHEY and CDR2 SMNVEV come from the germline V gene (reference sequence). V lost 6 bases and J lost 8, with 10 bases in between. CDR3 nucleotide sequence: TGTGCCAGCAGCCTGCTGGGGGAAAAACTGTTTTTT. Protein: CASSLLGEKLFF.

This rearrangement joins TRBV27 to TRBJ2-1, with 7 bases lining up with TRBD2. Germline V gene sequence: CDR1 MNHEY, CDR2 SMNVEV (reference sequence). Unmatched junction bases numbered 7, after V lost 8 bases and J lost 6 bases. This CDR3 is built from 13 residues. CDR3 protein: CASSPSGINEQFF. For the CDR3, the DNA is TGTGCCAGCTCCCCCAGCGGGATCAATGAGCAGTTCTTC.

V usage is TRBV9 and J usage is TRBJ1-1, with D perhaps TRBD1 (6 bases). Germline V CDR1 and CDR2: SGDLS, YYNGEE. This CDR3 comprises 16 residues. V gave up 4 bases and J gave up 5 bases, with 21 bases separating them. CDR3 sequence reads: CASSPRGGDRGTEAFF. In DNA, the CDR3 is TGTGCCAGCAGCCCACGAGGGGGGGATAGGGGTACTGAAGCTTTCTTT.

This clonotype was found a few times. This chain connects TRBV5-1 to TRBJ1-2; TRBD1 aligns across 11 bases. This CDR3 contains 17 residues. From germline, CDR1 is SGHRS and CDR2 YFSETQ. V was pared by 0 bases and J by 6 bases, with 10 bases of the junction left unmatched. The CDR3 loop reads CASSLVDRGRQTDGYTF. DNA of the CDR3: TGCGCCAGCAGCTTGGTGGACAGGGGGCGTCAGACGGATGGCTACACCTTC.

The chain links TRBV2 to TRBJ2-5; 9 positions agree with TRBD1. Unmatched junction bases numbered 7, after V lost 6 bases and J lost 5 bases. There are 14 residues in the CDR3. The V gene's germline CDR1 is SNHLY and CDR2 FYNNEI. The CDR3: CASRARDRVETQYF. Here the CDR3 DNA reads TGTGCCAGCAGAGCCCGGGACAGGGTTGAGACCCAGTACTTC.

The gene calls are TRBV29-1 and TRBJ1-2, with 10 nucleotides matching TRBD1. The CDR3 has 14 residues. Germline CDR1 and CDR2: SQVTM and ANQGSEA. The ends lost 0 bases at V and 7 bases at J; junction bases unmatched: 5. CDR3 loop: CSVEDRQGATGYTF. CDR3 nucleotides: TGCAGCGTTGAAGATAGACAGGGGGCTACTGGCTACACCTTC. Variable domain in full (rest from reference TRBV29-1 and TRBJ1-2): SAVISQKPSRDICQRGTSLTIQCQVDSQVTMMFWYRQQPGQSLTLIATANQGSEATYESGFVIDKFPISRPNLTFSTLTVSNMSPEDSSIYLCSVEDRQGATGYTFGSGTRLTVV.